This TCR beta chain came from a study of CD8 T cells in Susac syndrome. The T cells that were sequenced for TCR beta were CD8+ and CD4+ cells from blood. CD8+ and CD4+ T cells were negatively isolated; TEMRA cells were FACS-enriched. Random hexamers primed reverse transcription of about 0.45 to 1 ug RNA. Multiplex PCR with immunoSEQ amplified the TCR beta CDR3 across 54 Vbeta and 13 Jbeta. TCRdb redid the calling of the immunoSEQ multiplex PCR reads with MiXCR, one entry per CDR3 protein. The sample has about 66,000 distinct CDR3 sequences; approximately 94% are singletons. The V end lost 3 bases, the J end lost 9 bases, and 9 bases lay between the germline ends. The CDR3 loop spans 12 amino acids. Germline lookup yields CDR1 MGHRA and CDR2 YSYEKL. Study results and limitations: In its TCR sequencing and HLA analysis, the study acknowledged that the number of individuals was relatively small.

As for this clonotype: Its specificity is not known.

The sequencing sample was made of CD8+ T cells from PBMCs. V is TRBV4-1 and J is TRBJ2-1; no firm D call. This clonotype originated in a human donor with multiple sclerosis. This CDR3 is CASSHVTGEQFF. CDR3 coding DNA: TGCGCCAGCAGCCATGTCACGGGTGAGCAGTTCTTC.